This T cell receptor beta chain emerged from a study of naive and memory T cell subsets. Looked up from germline, CDR1 is SGHTA and CDR2 is FQGNSA. Losses at the gene ends were 3 bases for V and 5 bases for J; bases not matched to a gene: 5. The CDR3 is 15 residues long. From the second PCR step, alpha and beta chains were amplified apart. Cells stained for CD3, CD4, CD8, CD45RA, CD27 and viability were sorted into four CD45RA/CD27 subsets. Both TRBC1 and TRBC2 were covered by a beta constant-region primer of two equimolar oligonucleotides. TCRdb re-analysed the UMI-ligation and nested PCR reads in MiXCR, keeping a single row per CDR3 protein. The sample lists 130,000 to 150,000 distinct CDR3 sequences; approximately 15% were seen once. This clonotype was seen at least ten times.

The receptor's source is a human donor in good health. Material for sequencing was naive CD4+ T cells from blood. The rearrangement links TRBV7-2 to TRBJ2-2, with TRBD2 identical over 8 bases. In DNA form, the CDR3 reads TGTGCCAGCAGCTTTAGCGGGGCTGATACCGGGGAGCTGTTTTTT. It specifies CASSFSGADTGELFF.